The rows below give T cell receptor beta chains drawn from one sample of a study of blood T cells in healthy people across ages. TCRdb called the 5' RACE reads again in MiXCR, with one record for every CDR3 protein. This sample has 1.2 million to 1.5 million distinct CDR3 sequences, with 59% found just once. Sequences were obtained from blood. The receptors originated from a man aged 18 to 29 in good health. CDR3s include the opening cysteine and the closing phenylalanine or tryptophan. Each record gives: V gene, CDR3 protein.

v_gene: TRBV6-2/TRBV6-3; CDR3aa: CASSRYLTYEQYF
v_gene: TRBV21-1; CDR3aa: CASNRGSQTYEQYF
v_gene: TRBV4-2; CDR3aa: CASGVQGGDEQYF
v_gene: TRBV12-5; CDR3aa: CASGWGQGYEQYF
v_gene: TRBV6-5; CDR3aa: CASSYMDRGVYEQYF
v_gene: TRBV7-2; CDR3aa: CACSLGFGAYNEQFF
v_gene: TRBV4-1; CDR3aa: CASSLQGVFQETQYF
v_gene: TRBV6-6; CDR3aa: CASSYVGGPYNEQFF
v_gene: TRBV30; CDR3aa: CAWSVGTQGGEQYF
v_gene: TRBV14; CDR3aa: CASSPGPITYEQYF
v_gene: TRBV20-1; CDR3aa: CSALTPGTGNQPQHF
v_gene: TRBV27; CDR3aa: CASRVAGTYEQYF
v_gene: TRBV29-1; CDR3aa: CSVEDEAGNEQYF
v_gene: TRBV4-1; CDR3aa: CASSQEPDTTTYEQYF
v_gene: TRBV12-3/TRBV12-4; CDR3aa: CASSSSSDHYEQYF
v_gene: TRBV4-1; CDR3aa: CASSQIDAGTDTQYF
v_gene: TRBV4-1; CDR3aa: CASSQEQKADGISDTQYF
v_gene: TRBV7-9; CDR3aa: CASSLPLVNEQFF
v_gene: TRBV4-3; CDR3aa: CASSYFIVGQGSREQFF
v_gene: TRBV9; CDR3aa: CASSVAQRATEQFF
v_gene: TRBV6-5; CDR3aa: CASSWTGRISEAFF
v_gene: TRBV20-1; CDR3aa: CSASRQLGTGELFF
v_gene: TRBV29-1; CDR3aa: CSGRTQPRGETQYF
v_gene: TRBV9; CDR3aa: CASSVEGLAAQETQYF
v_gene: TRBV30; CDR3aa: CAWDSPGGYTF
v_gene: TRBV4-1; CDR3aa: CASSQAPGTASYEQYF
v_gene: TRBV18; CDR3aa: CASSPNPSGRGDTQYF
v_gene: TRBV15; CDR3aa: CATSSGQSYGYTF
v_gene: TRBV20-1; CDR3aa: CSARVGTGNLYEQYF
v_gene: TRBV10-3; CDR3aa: CAISDELAGVGANVLTF
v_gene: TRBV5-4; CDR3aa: CASSLDAPGLADSYEQYF
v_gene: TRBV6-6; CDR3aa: CASRYLGSETQYF
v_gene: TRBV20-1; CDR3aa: CSATAGFPSYEQYF
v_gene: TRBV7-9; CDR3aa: CASISPGVYEQYF
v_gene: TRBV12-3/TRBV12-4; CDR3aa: CASSPRGQGAYEQYF
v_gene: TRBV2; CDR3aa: CASGTSQPYEQYF
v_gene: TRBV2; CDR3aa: CASRVTGQGVAEAFF
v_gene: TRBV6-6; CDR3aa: CASSRSVLAGQFF
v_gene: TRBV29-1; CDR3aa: CSVGSRSGLGNEQFF
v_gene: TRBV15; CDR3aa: CAIAASQGLSPQHF
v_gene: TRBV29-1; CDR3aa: CSVSGQGRSGELFF
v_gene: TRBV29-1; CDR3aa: CSVSLSSYNEQFF